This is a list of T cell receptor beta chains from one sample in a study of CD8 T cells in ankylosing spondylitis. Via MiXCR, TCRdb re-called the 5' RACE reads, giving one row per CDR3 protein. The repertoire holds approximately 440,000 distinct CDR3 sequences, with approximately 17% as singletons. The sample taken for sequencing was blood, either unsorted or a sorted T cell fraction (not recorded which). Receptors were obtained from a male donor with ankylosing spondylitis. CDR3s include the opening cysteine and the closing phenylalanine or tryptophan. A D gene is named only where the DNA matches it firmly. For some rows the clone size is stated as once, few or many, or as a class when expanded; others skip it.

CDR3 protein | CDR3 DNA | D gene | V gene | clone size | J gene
CSVGVSSQQPQHF | TGCAGCGTTGGGGTGTCTTCTCAGCAGCCCCAGCATTTT | NA | TRBV29-1 | many | TRBJ1-5
CASSTTRQWTGNLYNEQFF | TGTGCCAGCAGTACCACCAGACAATGGACAGGGAATTTGTACAATGAGCAGTTCTTC | TRBD1 | TRBV6-2/TRBV6-3 | NA | TRBJ2-1
CSARGDHLGELFF | TGCAGTGCTAGAGGAGACCATCTAGGGGAGCTGTTTTTT | NA | TRBV20-1 | few | TRBJ2-2
CASSLKGGAGELFF | TGTGCCAGCAGTTTAAAAGGGGGGGCCGGGGAGCTGTTTTTT | NA | TRBV12-3/TRBV12-4 | many | TRBJ2-2
CASSFHRGNTGELFF | TGTGCCAGCAGTTTTCACAGGGGAAACACCGGGGAGCTGTTTTTT | TRBD1 | TRBV12-3/TRBV12-4 | NA | TRBJ2-2
CASSPGGPETQYF | TGTGCCAGCAGCCCAGGGGGCCCAGAGACCCAGTACTTC | TRBD1 | TRBV28 | few | TRBJ2-5
CASSLGSAGGSYNEQFF | TGTGCCAGCAGCTTAGGTTCAGCGGGAGGATCCTACAATGAGCAGTTCTTC | TRBD2 | TRBV7-9 | NA | TRBJ2-1
CASSAARSGERLFF | TGTGCCAGCAGCGCCGCACGGTCTGGAGAAAGACTGTTTTTT | NA | TRBV7-6 | few | TRBJ1-4
CATYRPSRPVEQYF | TGTGCCACTTATCGCCCCAGTAGACCCGTCGAGCAGTACTTC | NA | TRBV28 | NA | TRBJ2-7
CASSSDGGWNTEAFF | TGTGCCAGCAGCTCTGACGGAGGATGGAACACTGAAGCTTTCTTT | NA | TRBV5-5 | few | TRBJ1-1
CASSVGGSGGAGNEQFF | TGTGCCAGCAGCGTAGGTGGGTCTGGGGGCGCGGGGAATGAGCAGTTCTTC | NA | TRBV9 | NA | TRBJ2-1
CASSLADRQQYF | TGTGCCAGCAGCTTAGCCGACAGACAGCAGTACTTC | NA | TRBV7-2 | NA | TRBJ2-7
CASSLYRQSDTQYF | TGTGCCAGCAGCTTATATCGTCAATCAGATACGCAGTATTTT | NA | TRBV7-9 | NA | TRBJ2-3
CASRDNRGRIYEQFF | TGTGCCAGCAGAGACAACAGGGGGCGGATATATGAGCAGTTCTTC | TRBD1 | TRBV6-1 | NA | TRBJ2-1
CATDQGRADGYTF | TGTGCCACCGACCAGGGACGAGCTGATGGCTACACCTTC | NA | TRBV15 | few | TRBJ1-2
CASSFGNLPGLAENNEQFF | TGTGCCAGCAGCTTCGGCAACCTCCCGGGACTAGCGGAGAACAATGAGCAGTTCTTC | TRBD2 | TRBV11-1 | NA | TRBJ2-1
CASSFGLLNQPQHF | TGTGCCAGCAGCTTCGGACTCTTGAATCAGCCCCAGCATTTT | NA | TRBV11-2 | NA | TRBJ1-5
CASSLQPSGGARTDTQYF | TGCGCCAGCAGCTTACAACCTAGCGGGGGGGCCCGCACAGATACGCAGTATTTT | TRBD2 | TRBV5-1 | NA | TRBJ2-3
CATSRDLVGGAVSNQPQHF | TGTGCCACCAGCAGAGATCTTGTAGGTGGGGCGGTGAGCAATCAGCCCCAGCATTTT | NA | TRBV15 | many | TRBJ1-5
CSARPDGNTIYF | TGCAGCGCCCGGCCAGATGGAAACACCATATATTTT | NA | TRBV29-1 | NA | TRBJ1-3
CASSRGVSGYEQYF | TGTGCCAGCAGTCGAGGGGTGTCGGGCTACGAGCAGTACTTC | NA | TRBV12-3/TRBV12-4 | NA | TRBJ2-7
CASSYSKGQLLSYNSPLHF | TGTGCCAGCAGTTACTCGAAGGGTCAACTCCTGAGCTATAATTCACCCCTCCACTTT | NA | TRBV6-5 | NA | TRBJ1-6
CASSYREGNEQFF | TGTGCCAGCTCGTACCGGGAAGGCAATGAGCAGTTCTTC | NA | TRBV18 | NA | TRBJ2-1
CSASPASGTFTDTQYF | TGCAGTGCTTCACCCGCTAGCGGGACGTTCACAGATACGCAGTATTTT | TRBD2 | TRBV20-1 | NA | TRBJ2-3
CASSLAGQGNTEAFF | TGCGCCAGCAGCTTGGCAGGACAGGGAAACACTGAAGCTTTCTTT | TRBD1 | TRBV5-1 | many | TRBJ1-1
CASIPGGRGTTYGYTF | TGTGCCTCCATCCCCGGGGGACGCGGGACAACTTATGGCTACACCTTC | NA | TRBV30 | few | TRBJ1-2
CASSPGSGTGGTQRTYGYTF | TGTGCCAGCAGCCCGGGATCCGGGACAGGGGGGACCCAACGCACCTATGGCTACACCTTC | TRBD1 | TRBV11-1 | NA | TRBJ1-2
CASSSLIQGPQETQYF | TGTGCCAGCAGCTCGCTTATCCAGGGTCCCCAAGAGACCCAGTACTTC | NA | TRBV5-5 | NA | TRBJ2-5
CASSLGAGVLAGELFF | TGTGCCAGCAGCCTAGGAGCGGGAGTGTTGGCCGGGGAGCTGTTTTTT | TRBD2 | TRBV7-9 | once | TRBJ2-2
CASSGGIRQETQYF | TGCGCCAGCAGCGGGGGTATCCGCCAAGAGACCCAGTACTTC | NA | TRBV5-1 | few | TRBJ2-5
CSARMAGGTGYTF | TGCAGTGCTAGAATGGCAGGGGGCACGGGCTACACCTTC | TRBD1 | TRBV20-1 | NA | TRBJ1-2
CASGQGPGDTEAFF | TGCGCCAGCGGGCAGGGGCCCGGGGACACTGAAGCTTTCTTT | NA | TRBV5-1 | NA | TRBJ1-1
CASRVGYTDTQYF | TGTGCCAGTAGGGTTGGATACACAGATACGCAGTATTTT | NA | TRBV19 | NA | TRBJ2-3
CASSVTTSGGTTGELFF | TGTGCCAGCAGCGTAACCACTAGCGGGGGAACCACCGGGGAGCTGTTTTTT | TRBD2 | TRBV9 | few | TRBJ2-2
CAISGSDSNQPQHF | TGTGCCATCAGTGGTTCAGATAGCAATCAGCCCCAGCATTTT | NA | TRBV10-3 | NA | TRBJ1-5
CASSLGGTAAYEQYF | TGCGCCAGCAGCTTGGGCGGGACAGCAGCTTACGAGCAGTACTTC | NA | TRBV5-1 | few | TRBJ2-7
CASSRGVTDTQYF | TGTGCCAGCAGCCGGGGGGTCACAGATACGCAGTATTTT | TRBD2 | TRBV5-5 | NA | TRBJ2-3
CAWSLRGEQYF | TGTGCCTGGAGTCTAAGAGGCGAGCAGTACTTC | NA | TRBV30 | few | TRBJ2-7
CASSYSWTGETQYF | TGTGCCAGCAGTTACTCATGGACAGGGGAGACCCAGTACTTC | TRBD1 | TRBV6-5 | few | TRBJ2-5
CASSLPGARSPLHF | TGTGCCAGCAGCTTACCGGGGGCACGGTCACCCCTCCACTTT | NA | TRBV13 | NA | TRBJ1-6
CASSVALEGYGYTF | TGTGCCAGCAGTGTTGCACTGGAGGGGTATGGCTACACCTTC | NA | TRBV2 | few | TRBJ1-2
CSASRTGRGEQFF | TGCAGTGCTAGTAGGACAGGGAGGGGTGAGCAGTTCTTC | NA | TRBV20-1 | NA | TRBJ2-1
CASSSGDLWGTQHF | TGTGCCAGCAGCTCCGGGGACCTATGGGGGACCCAGCATTTT | NA | TRBV5-6 | few | TRBJ1-5
CSDRTGKGFSDTQYF | TGCAGCGATAGGACAGGGAAAGGTTTCTCGGATACGCAGTATTTT | TRBD1 | TRBV29-1 | many | TRBJ2-3
CASRSNRLAYGELFF | TGTGCCAGCCGATCCAACCGACTAGCTTACGGGGAGCTGTTTTTT | TRBD2 | TRBV7-2 | NA | TRBJ2-2
CASSEGTGRRSYEQYF | TGCGCCAGCAGTGAGGGGACAGGGCGCCGCTCCTACGAGCAGTACTTC | TRBD1 | TRBV10-2 | NA | TRBJ2-7
CASSAGGGRGNNEQFF | TGTGCCAGCAGCGCGGGGGGAGGTAGAGGCAACAATGAGCAGTTCTTC | TRBD2 | TRBV9 | few | TRBJ2-1
CASSQVGGIAFF | TGTGCCAGCAGCCAAGTAGGAGGTATAGCTTTCTTT | NA | TRBV4-2 | NA | TRBJ1-1
CASSTGTTGNTIYF | TGTGCCAGCAGCACCGGGACTACTGGAAACACCATATATTTT | NA | TRBV12-3/TRBV12-4 | NA | TRBJ1-3
CASSSDRDRSSPLHF | TGTGCCAGCAGCTCCGACCGGGACAGGTCCTCACCCCTCCACTTT | TRBD1 | TRBV7-6 | NA | TRBJ1-6